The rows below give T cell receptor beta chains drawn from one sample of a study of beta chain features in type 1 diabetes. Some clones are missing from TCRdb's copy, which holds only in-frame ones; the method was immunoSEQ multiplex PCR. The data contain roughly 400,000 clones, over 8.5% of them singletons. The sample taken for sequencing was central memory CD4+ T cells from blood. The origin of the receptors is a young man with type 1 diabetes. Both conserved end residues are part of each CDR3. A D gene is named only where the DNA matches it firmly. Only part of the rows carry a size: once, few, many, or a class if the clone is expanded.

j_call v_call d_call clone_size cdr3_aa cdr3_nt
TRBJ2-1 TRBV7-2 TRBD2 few CASSQRTSGRVVYEQFF TGTGCCAGCAGCCAGAGGACTAGCGGGAGGGTGGTATATGAGCAGTTCTTC
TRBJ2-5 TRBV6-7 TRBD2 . CASRLRAGDKETQYF TGTGCCAGCAGACTGCGAGCGGGAGATAAAGAGACCCAGTACTTC
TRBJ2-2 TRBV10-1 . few CASSESGLSAATGELFF TGCGCCAGCAGTGAGTCAGGGCTCTCGGCGGCGACCGGGGAGCTGTTTTTT
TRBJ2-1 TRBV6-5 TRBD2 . CASTGLDGGDEQFF TGTGCCAGCACGGGACTAGATGGGGGCGATGAGCAGTTCTTC
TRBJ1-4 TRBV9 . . CASSVSMTNEKLFF TGTGCCAGCAGCGTATCAATGACTAATGAAAAACTGTTTTTT
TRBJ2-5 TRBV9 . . CASSVGAMETQYF TGTGCCAGCAGCGTAGGGGCTATGGAGACCCAGTACTTC
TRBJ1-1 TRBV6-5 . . CASSTGRTNTEAFF TGTGCCAGCAGCACGGGACGGACGAACACTGAAGCTTTCTTT
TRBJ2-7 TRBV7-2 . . CASSSVRQREQYF TGTGCCAGCAGCTCCGTACGACAACGCGAGCAGTACTTC
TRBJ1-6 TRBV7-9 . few CASTTRRMGSSYNSPLHF TGTGCCAGCACCACGCGGAGGATGGGGAGCTCCTATAATTCACCCCTCCACTTT
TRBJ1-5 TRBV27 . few CARHSSNQPQHF TGTGCCAGGCACAGCTCCAATCAGCCCCAGCATTTT
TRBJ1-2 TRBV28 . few CASSSPDGRAANYGYTF TGTGCCAGCAGTTCCCCGGACGGAAGGGCAGCTAACTATGGCTACACCTTC
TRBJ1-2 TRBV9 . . CASSLYWEGGRGYTF TGTGCCAGCAGCTTATACTGGGAAGGAGGTCGTGGCTACACCTTC
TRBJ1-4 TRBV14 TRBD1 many CASSQRQGREKLFF TGTGCCAGCAGCCAGCGACAGGGCCGAGAAAAACTGTTTTTT
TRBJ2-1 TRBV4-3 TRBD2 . CASSSLAGGPFNEQFF TGCGCCAGCAGCTCCTTAGCGGGAGGGCCTTTTAATGAGCAGTTCTTC
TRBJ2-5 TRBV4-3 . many CASSQREYGTQKETQYF TGCGCCAGCAGCCAACGGGAGTATGGGACTCAGAAAGAGACCCAGTACTTC
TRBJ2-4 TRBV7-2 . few CASSLAGVGDIQYF TGTGCCAGCAGCTTAGCAGGGGTAGGGGACATTCAGTACTTC
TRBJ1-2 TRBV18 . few CASSQGGGLYGYTF TGTGCCAGCTCGCAGGGAGGGGGACTCTATGGCTACACCTTC
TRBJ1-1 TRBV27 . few CASTATVNTEAFF TGTGCCAGCACCGCGACAGTGAACACTGAAGCTTTCTTT
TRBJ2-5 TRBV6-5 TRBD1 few CASSPTGEETQYF TGTGCCAGCAGCCCGACAGGGGAAGAGACCCAGTACTTC
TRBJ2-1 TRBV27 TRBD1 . CASSSRPWGGQGGNEQFF TGTGCCAGCAGTTCTCGTCCTTGGGGGGGACAGGGAGGGAATGAGCAGTTCTTC
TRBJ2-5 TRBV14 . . CASSQALWTQYF TGTGCCAGCAGCCAAGCCCTATGGACCCAGTACTTC
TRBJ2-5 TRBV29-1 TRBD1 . CSVVRDRGFQETQYF TGCAGCGTTGTTCGGGACAGGGGATTTCAAGAGACCCAGTACTTC
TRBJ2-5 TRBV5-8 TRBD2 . CASSSPLAGGQETQYF TGTGCCAGCAGCTCTCCATTAGCGGGGGGACAAGAGACCCAGTACTTC
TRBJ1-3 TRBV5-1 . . CASSLAPQGTAGNTIYF TGCGCCAGCAGCTTGGCCCCCCAGGGGACCGCTGGAAACACCATATATTTT
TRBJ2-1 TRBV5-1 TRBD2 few CASSLASGSGNEQFF TGCGCCAGCAGCTTGGCTAGCGGGAGTGGAAATGAGCAGTTCTTC